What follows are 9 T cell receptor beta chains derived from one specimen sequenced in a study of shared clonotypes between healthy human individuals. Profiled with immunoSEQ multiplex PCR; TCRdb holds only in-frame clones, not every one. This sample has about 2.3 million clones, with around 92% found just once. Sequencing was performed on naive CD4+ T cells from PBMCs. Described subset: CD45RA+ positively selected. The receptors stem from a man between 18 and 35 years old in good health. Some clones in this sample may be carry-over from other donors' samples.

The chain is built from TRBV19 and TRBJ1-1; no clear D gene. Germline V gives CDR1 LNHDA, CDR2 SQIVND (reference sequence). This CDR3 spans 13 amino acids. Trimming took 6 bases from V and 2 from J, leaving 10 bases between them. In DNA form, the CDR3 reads TGTGCCAGTAGGAACGGACCTAACACTGAAGCTTTCTTT. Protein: CASRNGPNTEAFF. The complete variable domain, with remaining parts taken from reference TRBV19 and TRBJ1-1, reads DGGITQSPKYLFRKEGQNVTLSCEQNLNHDAMYWYRQDPGQGLRLIYYSQIVNDFQKGDIAEGYSVSREKKESFPLTVTSAQKNPTAFYLCASRNGPNTEAFFGQGTRLTVV.

Here the CDR3 DNA reads TGTGCCAGCAGCACCTACAGGGTCGGGGAGACCCAGTACTTC. Translating gives CASSTYRVGETQYF. This chain connects TRBV7-6 to TRBJ2-5, with D perhaps matching TRBD1 (6 bases). Deletions cut 5 bases from V and 5 bases from J, with 15 bases between. CDR1 is SGHVS, CDR2 FNYEAQ, per germline. There are 14 residues in the CDR3.

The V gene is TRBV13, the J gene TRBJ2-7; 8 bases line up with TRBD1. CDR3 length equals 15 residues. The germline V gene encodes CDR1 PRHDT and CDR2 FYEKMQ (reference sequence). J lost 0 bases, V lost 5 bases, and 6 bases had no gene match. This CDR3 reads CASSPRQGFSYEQYF. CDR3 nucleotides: TGTGCCAGCAGCCCCCGACAGGGGTTCTCCTACGAGCAGTACTTC. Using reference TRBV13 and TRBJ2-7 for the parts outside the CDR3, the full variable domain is AAGVIQSPRHLIKEKRETATLKCYPIPRHDTVYWYQQGPGQDPQFLISFYEKMQSDKGSIPDRFSAQQFSDYHSELNMSSLELGDSALYFCASSPRQGFSYEQYFGPGTRLTVT.

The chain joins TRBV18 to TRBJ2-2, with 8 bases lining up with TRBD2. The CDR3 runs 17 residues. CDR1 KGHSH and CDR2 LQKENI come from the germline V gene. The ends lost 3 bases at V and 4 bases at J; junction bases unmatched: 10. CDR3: CASSPRLAGGATGELFF. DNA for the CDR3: TGTGCCAGCTCACCTCGATTGGCGGGAGGCGCCACCGGGGAGCTGTTTTTT.

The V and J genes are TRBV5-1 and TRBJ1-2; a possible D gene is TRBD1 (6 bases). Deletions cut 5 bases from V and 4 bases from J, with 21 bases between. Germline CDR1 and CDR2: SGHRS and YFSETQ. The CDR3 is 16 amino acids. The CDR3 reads CASRFATGPGSYGYTF. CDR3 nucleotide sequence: TGCGCCAGCAGGTTTGCCACAGGGCCCGGGAGCTATGGCTACACCTTC.

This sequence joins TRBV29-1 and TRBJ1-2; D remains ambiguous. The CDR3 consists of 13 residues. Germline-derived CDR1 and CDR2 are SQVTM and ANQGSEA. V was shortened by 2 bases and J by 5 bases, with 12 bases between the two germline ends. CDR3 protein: CSVEWLSLYGYTF. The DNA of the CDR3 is TGCAGCGTTGAATGGCTCAGCCTTTATGGCTACACCTTC.

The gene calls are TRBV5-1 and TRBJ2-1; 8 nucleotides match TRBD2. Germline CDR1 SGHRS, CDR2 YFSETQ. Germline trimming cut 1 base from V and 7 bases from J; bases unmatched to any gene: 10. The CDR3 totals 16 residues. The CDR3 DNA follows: TGCGCCAGCAGCTTGTATGCCAGCGGGAGTGGAAATGAGCAGTTCTTC. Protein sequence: CASSLYASGSGNEQFF. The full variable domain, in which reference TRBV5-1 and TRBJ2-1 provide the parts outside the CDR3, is KAGVTQTPRYLIKTRGQQVTLSCSPISGHRSVSWYQQTPGQGLQFLFEYFSETQRNKGNFPGRFSGRQFSNSRSEMNVSTLELGDSALYLCASSLYASGSGNEQFFGPGTRLTVL.

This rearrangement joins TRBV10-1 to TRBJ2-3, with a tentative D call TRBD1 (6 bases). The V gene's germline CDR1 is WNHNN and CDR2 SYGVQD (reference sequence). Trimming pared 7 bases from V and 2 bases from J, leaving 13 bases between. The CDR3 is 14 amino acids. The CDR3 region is CASKPDRYTDTQYF. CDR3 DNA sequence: TGCGCCAGCAAACCGGACAGATACACAGATACGCAGTATTTT.

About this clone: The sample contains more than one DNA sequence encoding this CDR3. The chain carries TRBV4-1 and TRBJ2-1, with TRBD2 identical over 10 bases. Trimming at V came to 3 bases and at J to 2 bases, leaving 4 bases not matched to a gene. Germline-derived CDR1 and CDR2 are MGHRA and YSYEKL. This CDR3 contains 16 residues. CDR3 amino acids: CASSQGSGRAYNEQFF. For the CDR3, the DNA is TGCGCCAGCAGCCAGGGGAGCGGGAGGGCCTACAATGAGCAGTTCTTC.